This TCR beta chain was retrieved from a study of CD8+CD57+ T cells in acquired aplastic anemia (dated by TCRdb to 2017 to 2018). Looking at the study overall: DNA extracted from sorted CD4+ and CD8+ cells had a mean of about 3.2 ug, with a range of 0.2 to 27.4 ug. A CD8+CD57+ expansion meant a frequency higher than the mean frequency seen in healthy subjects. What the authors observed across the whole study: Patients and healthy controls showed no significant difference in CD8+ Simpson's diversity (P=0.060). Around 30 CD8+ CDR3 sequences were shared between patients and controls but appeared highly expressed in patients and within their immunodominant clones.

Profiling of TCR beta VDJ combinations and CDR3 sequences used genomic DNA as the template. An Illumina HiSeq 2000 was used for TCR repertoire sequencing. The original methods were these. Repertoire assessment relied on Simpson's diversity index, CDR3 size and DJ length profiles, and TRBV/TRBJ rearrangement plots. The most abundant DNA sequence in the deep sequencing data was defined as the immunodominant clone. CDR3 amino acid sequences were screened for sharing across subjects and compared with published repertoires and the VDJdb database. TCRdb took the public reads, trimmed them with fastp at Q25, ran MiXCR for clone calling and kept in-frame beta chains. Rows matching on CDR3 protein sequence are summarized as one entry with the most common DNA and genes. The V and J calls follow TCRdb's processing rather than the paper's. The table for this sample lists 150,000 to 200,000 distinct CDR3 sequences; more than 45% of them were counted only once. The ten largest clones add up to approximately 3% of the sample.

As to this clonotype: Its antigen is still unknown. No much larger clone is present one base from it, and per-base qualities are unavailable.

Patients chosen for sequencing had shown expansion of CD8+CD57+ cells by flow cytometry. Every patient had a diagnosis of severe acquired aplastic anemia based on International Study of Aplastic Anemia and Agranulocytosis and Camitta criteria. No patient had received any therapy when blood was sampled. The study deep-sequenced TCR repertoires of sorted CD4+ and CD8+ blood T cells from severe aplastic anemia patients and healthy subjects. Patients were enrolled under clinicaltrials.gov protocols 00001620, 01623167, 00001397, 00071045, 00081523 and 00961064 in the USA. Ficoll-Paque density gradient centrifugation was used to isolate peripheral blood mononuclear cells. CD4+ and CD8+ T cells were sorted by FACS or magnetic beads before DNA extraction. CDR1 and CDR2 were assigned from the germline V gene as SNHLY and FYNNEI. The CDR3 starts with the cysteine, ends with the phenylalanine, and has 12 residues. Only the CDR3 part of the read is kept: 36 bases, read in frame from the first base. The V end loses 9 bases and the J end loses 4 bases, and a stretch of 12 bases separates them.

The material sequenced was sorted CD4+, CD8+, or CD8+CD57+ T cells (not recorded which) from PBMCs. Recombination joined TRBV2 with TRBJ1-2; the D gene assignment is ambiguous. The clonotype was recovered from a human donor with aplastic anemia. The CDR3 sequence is CASTRDSYGYTF. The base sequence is TGTGCCAGTACCCGGGATTCCTATGGCTACACCTTC.